This T cell receptor (beta chain) came from a study of human T cells and chemical hapten exposure. Study overall: DPC at 2% was the sensitizing agent, placed on 2 cm by 2 cm of upper inner arm skin.

Sample time point: pre-sensitization, week 0. Described treatment: therapeutic diphenylcyclopropenone sensitization with weekly scalp DPC. The sample holds many counts of this clonotype. This CDR3 region has 14 residues. Trimming left V 4 bases short and J 6 bases short, with 13 bases between. Germline values: CDR1 SGDLS, CDR2 YYNGEE. Original processing methods: With a range of about 20,000 to 700,000, the median per sample was 95,638 TCRs. One entry per CDR3 protein, called by TCRdb with MiXCR from the RACE reads. It is TCRdb's table, rather than the study itself, that gives the V and J calls and clone size. The table lists 300,000 to 400,000 distinct CDR3 sequences, less than 6.5% of them singletons.

The receptor comes from a woman aged 50 to 65 with alopecia areata. Some clones in this sample may be carry-over from other donors' samples. The chain joins TRBV9 to TRBJ2-2; tentatively, D is TRBD2 (5 bases). Sequenced here: whole blood, sampled in connection with sensitization to the hapten diphenylcyclopropenone (DPC). The CDR3 here is CASSPGVNSGELFF. DNA of the CDR3: TGTGCCAGCAGCCCCGGGGTTAATTCCGGGGAGCTGTTTTTT.